This TCR beta chain is from a study of blood T cell repertoires in COVID-19. Sequencing was performed with immunoSEQ multiplex PCR; in TCRdb, only in-frame clones are kept and a portion is missing. Of approximately 44,000 clones in the sample, 92% are singletons; the top ten hold about 12%. Sequences were obtained from peripheral blood. This TCR derives from a human donor in a cohort sampled during active COVID-19.

The CDR3 DNA sequence: TGTGCCAGCACCCCGTGGTGGGGCAATGGCTACACCTTC. This gives the protein CASTPWWGNGYTF. The chain is built from TRBV6-6 and TRBJ1-2; D may be TRBD1 (5 bases). Trimming took off 7 bases at V and 6 bases at J, with 15 bases between the two ends. CDR3 length: 13 amino acids. Germline V gene data show CDR1 as MNHNY and CDR2 as SVGAGI (reference sequence).